The present T cell receptor (beta chain) was sequenced within a study of cytomegalovirus exposure and HLA in healthy donors. At the level of the study: Among the approximately 400 genotyped donors, 81% were placed in the Caucasian-associated ancestry cluster.

Use of 60 Vbeta and 13 Jbeta primers characterized the PCR. Using immunoSEQ multiplex PCR, the repertoire was profiled, and TCRdb retains in-frame clones only, with some absent. The sample includes roughly 150,000 clones, less than 90% seen only once; the top ten take 0.95% to 1.3%. Study-level findings and limits: Rare TCR sequences dominated, though some public TCRs recurred in many donors.

Each of the donors was a healthy bone marrow donor. Details on this clone: Its antigen remains unidentified.

Looked up from germline, CDR1 is MGHDK and CDR2 is SYGVNS. CDR3 length equals 15 residues. V lost 4 bases and J lost 0; bases outside the gene matches: 4. The chain carries TRBV25-1 and TRBJ2-3, with 7 bases lining up with TRBD2. Sequenced material: PBMCs. This sequence originates from a man aged 25 to 40 in good health and CMV-seronegative. CDR3 sequence: CASSGSGTSTDTQYF. The CDR3 DNA sequence: TGTGCCAGCAGTGGAAGCGGGACTAGCACAGATACGCAGTATTTT.